These 13 T cell receptor beta chains originate from one sample sequenced in a study of regulatory T cells in long-lasting Graves disease. As for time point: newly diagnosed GD, antithyroid drugs for less than 3 months. PBMC RNA was the source of the TCR library. Building of the TCR beta libraries involved iRepertoire HTBI primers and Arm-PCR of CDR3 regions. Each CDR3 protein gets one entry after TCRdb re-called the multiplex PCR reads with MiXCR. This table has 400,000 to 650,000 distinct CDR3 sequences, 15% to 20% appearing once. These same data were also listed under a study on T cells in Graves' hyperthyroidism and ophthalmopathy.

Sequences were derived from peripheral blood mononuclear cells (PBMCs), sampled at new diagnosis, from a patient treated with antithyroid drugs. The receptors were gathered from a woman aged 35 to 59 with Graves disease.

This clonotype was seen repeatedly, ten times or more. The V gene is TRBV12-3 or TRBV12-4, the J gene TRBJ1-5, with 9 positions matching TRBD1. The CDR3 extends over 15 amino acids. V was clipped by 6 bases and J by 3 bases; unmatched bases: 6. The CDR3 protein is CASRKGTGNNQPQHF. The CDR3 DNA follows: TGTGCCAGCAGAAAGGGGACAGGGAACAATCAGCCCCAGCATTTT.

This clonotype has at least ten counts. CDR3 loop: CASTSGGGGELFF. In DNA form, the CDR3 reads TGTGCCAGCACTAGCGGGGGAGGCGGGGAGCTGTTTTTT. The V call is TRBV2, the J call TRBJ2-2; TRBD2 matches 10 bases. The V gene's germline CDR1 is SNHLY and CDR2 FYNNEI. The CDR3 has 13 amino acids. With V trimmed by 7 bases and J by 7 bases, 3 bases remained unmatched.

The chain combines TRBV6-1 with TRBJ2-5; perhaps TRBD2 as D (5 bases). CDR1 MNHNS and CDR2 SASEGT come from the germline V gene. V dropped 6 bases and J dropped 5 bases, with 28 bases sitting between them. The CDR3 contains 18 residues. The CDR3 coding sequence is TGTGCCAGCAGCCCTACTCTACCCGGGGTGAGGACTCGGGAGACCCAGTACTTC. Translated: CASSPTLPGVRTRETQYF.

In this sample, this clonotype turned up a few times. The rearrangement joins TRBV6-1 to TRBJ2-3, with D hard to call. This CDR3 contains 13 residues. V shed 6 bases and J shed 2 bases, with 9 bases lying between them. Germline V gene lookup returns CDR1 MNHNS and CDR2 SASEGT. The CDR3 region has the DNA TGTGCCAGCAGGCTACGGGCCACAGATACGCAGTATTTT. Translated: CASRLRATDTQYF.

This clonotype was counted many times. The V and J genes are TRBV12-3 or TRBV12-4 and TRBJ1-2; tentatively, D is TRBD1 (5 bases). The CDR3 is made up of 14 amino acids. V shed 5 bases and J shed 1 base, with 11 bases lying between them. Written as DNA, the CDR3 is TGTGCCAGCAGTCAAAGGGACCGTAACTATGGCTACACCTTC. As protein: CASSQRDRNYGYTF.

This clonotype came up a few times. The chain joins TRBV27 to TRBJ2-1; TRBD1 agrees at 8 bases. This CDR3 region has 14 residues. V shed 7 bases, J shed 6 bases, and the junction held 8 bases outside the gene matches. CDR1 and CDR2 (germline): MNHEY, SMNVEV (reference sequence). The CDR3 region has the DNA TGTGCCAGCACCGGAAATACAGGGGGCAATGAGCAGTTCTTC. Translation: CASTGNTGGNEQFF.

The table lists this clonotype with many counts. This chain joins TRBV12-3 or TRBV12-4 and TRBJ2-7; the D gene is possibly TRBD2 (7 bases). The CDR3 is 14 amino acids. V gave up 3 bases and J gave up 2 bases, with 11 bases separating them. The CDR3 bases are TGTGCCAGCAGTTTTCGCGGGGGCACCTACGAGCAGTACTTC. Translated, it gives CASSFRGGTYEQYF.

CDR3 DNA sequence: TGTGCCAGCAGCTACGTGGACTATGGCTACACCTTC. It translates to CASSYVDYGYTF. The chain recombines TRBV5-4 with TRBJ1-2; the D is unclear. With 3 bases removed from V and 3 bases from J, the gap between germline ends came to 6 bases. The CDR3 consists of 12 residues. Germline values: CDR1 SGHNT, CDR2 YYREEE (reference sequence).

This clonotype occurred many times. The V and J genes are TRBV28 and TRBJ1-3; D is undetermined. CDR1 is MDHEN and CDR2 is SYDVKM in the germline V gene. V lost 5 bases and J 4 bases, leaving 15 bases between the germline ends. The CDR3 loop spans 15 amino acids. CDR3 in DNA: TGTGCCAGCAGTCCCGAGGCGGGCCGGGGAAACACCATATATTTT. It yields the protein CASSPEAGRGNTIYF.

In its sample, this clonotype was seen a few times. V is TRBV28 and J is TRBJ2-7; a weak D match, TRBD2 (6 bases). V lost 6 bases and J lost 4, with 16 bases in between. Germline assignment: CDR1 MDHEN and CDR2 SYDVKM. This CDR3 has 14 residues. CDR3 residues: CASSSGTPTYEQYF. The CDR3 nucleotides read TGTGCCAGCAGCTCAGGGACTCCGACGTACGAGCAGTACTTC. Full variable domain (remainder filled in from reference TRBV28 and TRBJ2-7): DVKVTQSSRYLVKRTGEKVFLECVQDMDHENMFWYRQDPGLGLRLIYFSYDVKMKEKGDIPEGYSVSREKKERFSLILESASTNQTSMYLCASSSGTPTYEQYFGPGTRLTVT.

The table lists this clonotype with many counts. The J gene is TRBJ1-1, the V gene TRBV28, with D perhaps matching TRBD1 (5 bases). This CDR3 has 12 amino acids. The V end lost 5 bases, the J end lost 8 bases, and 12 bases lay between the germline ends. The germline V gene has CDR1 MDHEN and CDR2 SYDVKM. The chain's CDR3 is CASSPWTFEAFF. CDR3 bases: TGTGCCAGCAGTCCTTGGACATTCGAAGCTTTCTTT.

This clonotype was observed many times. The CDR3: CASSYSGQGVRSEAFF. The CDR3 coding sequence is TGTGCCAGCAGTTACTCAGGGCAGGGGGTGAGGTCTGAAGCTTTCTTT. The rearrangement uses TRBV6-5 and TRBJ1-1; TRBD1 aligns across 7 bases. Germline values: CDR1 MNHEY, CDR2 SVGAGI. The CDR3 has 16 residues. Germline trimming cut 0 bases from V and 6 bases from J; bases unmatched to any gene: 10.

This clonotype came up many times. The V and J genes are TRBV12-5 and TRBJ2-7, with TRBD1 matching over 12 bases. Germline CDR1 is LGHNT and CDR2 is FRNRAP. The CDR3 loop spans 15 amino acids. The V and J ends lost 7 bases and 5 bases, in that order; junction bases with no gene match: 9. CDR3 protein: CASALRDRGHHEQYF. CDR3 DNA: TGTGCTAGTGCCCTGCGGGACAGGGGGCATCACGAGCAGTACTTC.